Many counts were recorded for the clone carrying this T cell receptor beta chain. TCRdb fed the 5' RACE reads into MiXCR, producing one record per CDR3 protein. This sample carries around 590,000 distinct CDR3 sequences, roughly 12% of them seen once, and the ten largest clones take 14% to 15%. The CDR3 spans 12 residues. From germline, CDR1 is DFQATT and CDR2 SNEGSKA (reference sequence). The data belong to a study of T cells after yellow fever vaccination. This specimen consisted of PBMCs, obtained on the day of the yellow fever booster vaccination. This TCR was recovered from a man aged 30-40 years who received the YFV17D yellow fever vaccine. The chain employs TRBV20-1 and TRBJ2-7, with TRBD2 identical over 8 bases. The CDR3 DNA sequence: TGCAGGCCGGGGGGGATCCCCTTCGAGCAGTACTTC. This encodes CRPGGIPFEQYF.